This TCR beta chain was sequenced for a study of cytomegalovirus exposure and HLA in healthy donors. Looking at the study overall: The same platform was used for the 100 to 150 validation repertoires and the roughly 670 first-cohort repertoires, a later analysis reported.

With respect to this clone: The antigen is undetermined.

Study results and limitations: Researchers reported that a few CMV-associated chains were confirmed in vitro as CMV antigen-specific.

The method was immunoSEQ multiplex PCR; TCRdb's version includes in-frame clones alone and lacks a portion of them. This sample has about 38,000 clones; about 93% occur once, and the top ten carry around 3.4%. What was sequenced was PBMCs. The receptor was isolated from a man aged 18-30 years in good health and CMV-seronegative.

The CDR3 is CASSRSPYEQYF. The CDR3 region has the DNA TGTGCCAGCAGCAGGTCCCCCTACGAGCAGTACTTC. V gene TRBV28 combines with J gene TRBJ2-7; D not resolved. Germline V CDR1 and CDR2: MDHEN, SYDVKM. Trimming took off 6 bases at V and 2 bases at J, with 8 bases between the two ends. CDR3 length: 12 residues.